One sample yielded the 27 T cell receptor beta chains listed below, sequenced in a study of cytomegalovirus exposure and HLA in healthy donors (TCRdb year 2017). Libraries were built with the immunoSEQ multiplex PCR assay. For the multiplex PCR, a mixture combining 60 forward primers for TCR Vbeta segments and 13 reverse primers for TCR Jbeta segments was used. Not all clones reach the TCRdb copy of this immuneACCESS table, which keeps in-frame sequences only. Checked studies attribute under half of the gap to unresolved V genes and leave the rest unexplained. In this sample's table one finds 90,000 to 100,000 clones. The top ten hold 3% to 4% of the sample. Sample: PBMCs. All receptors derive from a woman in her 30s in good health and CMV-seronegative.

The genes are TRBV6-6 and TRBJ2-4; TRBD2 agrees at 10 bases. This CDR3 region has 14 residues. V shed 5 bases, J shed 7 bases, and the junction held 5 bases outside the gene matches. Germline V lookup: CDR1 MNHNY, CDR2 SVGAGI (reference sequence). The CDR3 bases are TGTGCCAGCAGTCCTGGGACTAGCGACAACATTCAGTACTTC. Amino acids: CASSPGTSDNIQYF.

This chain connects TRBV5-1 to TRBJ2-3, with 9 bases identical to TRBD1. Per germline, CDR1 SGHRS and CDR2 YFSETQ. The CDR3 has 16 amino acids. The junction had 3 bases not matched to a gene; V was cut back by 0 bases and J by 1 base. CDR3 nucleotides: TGCGCCAGCAGCTTGGCGGGACAGGGTCGCACAGATACGCAGTATTTT. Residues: CASSLAGQGRTDTQYF.

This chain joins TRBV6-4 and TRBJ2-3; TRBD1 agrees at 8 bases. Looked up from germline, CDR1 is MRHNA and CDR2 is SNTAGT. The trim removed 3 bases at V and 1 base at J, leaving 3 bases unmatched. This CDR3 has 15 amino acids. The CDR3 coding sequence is TGTGCCAGCAGTGAGAAGACAGGGGGCACAGATACGCAGTATTTT. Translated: CASSEKTGGTDTQYF.

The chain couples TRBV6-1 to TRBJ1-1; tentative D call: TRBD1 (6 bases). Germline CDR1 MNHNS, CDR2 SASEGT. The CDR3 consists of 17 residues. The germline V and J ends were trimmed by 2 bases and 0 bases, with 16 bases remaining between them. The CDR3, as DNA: TGTGCCAGCAGTGAATTTTGGGGGCCGAGGTTGAACACTGAAGCTTTCTTT. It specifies CASSEFWGPRLNTEAFF.

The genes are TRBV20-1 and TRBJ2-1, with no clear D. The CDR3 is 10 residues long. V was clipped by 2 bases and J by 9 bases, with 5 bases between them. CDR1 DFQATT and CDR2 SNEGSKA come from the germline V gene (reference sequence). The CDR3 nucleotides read TGCAGTGCTAGAAAGAGTGAGCAGTTCTTC. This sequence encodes CSARKSEQFF.

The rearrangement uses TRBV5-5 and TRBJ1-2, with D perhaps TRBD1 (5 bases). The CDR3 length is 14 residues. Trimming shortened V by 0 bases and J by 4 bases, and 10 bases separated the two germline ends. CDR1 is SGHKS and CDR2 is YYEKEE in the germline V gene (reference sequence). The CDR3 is CASSLVGGLYGYTF. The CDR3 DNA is TGTGCCAGCAGCTTGGTGGGGGGACTCTATGGCTACACCTTC.

In DNA, the CDR3 is TGTGCCAGCAGCGTAGTGGGCGGGGGGGCCATGGATGAGCAGTTCTTC. Its protein product is CASSVVGGGAMDEQFF. The V gene is TRBV9, the J gene TRBJ2-1; 9 bases match TRBD2. This CDR3 contains 16 residues. V lost 0 bases to trimming and J lost 8 bases; unmatched junction nucleotides: 9. Germline-derived CDR1 and CDR2 are SGDLS and YYNGEE.

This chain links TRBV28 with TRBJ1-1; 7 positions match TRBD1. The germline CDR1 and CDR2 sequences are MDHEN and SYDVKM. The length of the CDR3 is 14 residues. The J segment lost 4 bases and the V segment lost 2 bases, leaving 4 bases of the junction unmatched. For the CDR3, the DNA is TGTGCCAGCAGTTTAAGGGGGCGAGGCACTGAAGCTTTCTTT. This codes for CASSLRGRGTEAFF.

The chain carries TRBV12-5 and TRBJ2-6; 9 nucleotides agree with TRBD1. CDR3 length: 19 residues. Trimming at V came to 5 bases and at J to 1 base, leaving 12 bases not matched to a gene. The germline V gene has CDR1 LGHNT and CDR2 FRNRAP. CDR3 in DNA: TGTGCTAGTGGTCTCCCGGACAGGGGATCCAGATCTGGGGCCAACGTCCTGACTTTC. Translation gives CASGLPDRGSRSGANVLTF. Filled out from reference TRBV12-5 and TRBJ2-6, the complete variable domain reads DARVTQTPRHKVTEMGQEVTMRCQPILGHNTVFWYRQTMMQGLELLAYFRNRAPLDDSGMPKDRFSAEMPDATLATLKIQPSEPRDSAVYFCASGLPDRGSRSGANVLTFGAGSRLTVL.

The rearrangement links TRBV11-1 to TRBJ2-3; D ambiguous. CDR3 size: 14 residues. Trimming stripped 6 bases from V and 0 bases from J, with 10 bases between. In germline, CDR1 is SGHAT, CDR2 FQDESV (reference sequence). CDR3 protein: CASRFSGSTDTQYF. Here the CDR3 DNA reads TGTGCCAGCAGGTTTTCCGGTAGCACAGATACGCAGTATTTT.

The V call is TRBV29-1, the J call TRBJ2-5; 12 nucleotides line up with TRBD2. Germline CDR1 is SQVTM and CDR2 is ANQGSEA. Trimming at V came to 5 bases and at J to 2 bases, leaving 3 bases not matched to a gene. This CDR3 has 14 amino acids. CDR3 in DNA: TGCAGCGTTCGAGGACTAGCGGGGCAAGAGACCCAGTACTTC. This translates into CSVRGLAGQETQYF. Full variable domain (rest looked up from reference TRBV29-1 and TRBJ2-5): SAVISQKPSRDICQRGTSLTIQCQVDSQVTMMFWYRQQPGQSLTLIATANQGSEATYESGFVIDKFPISRPNLTFSTLTVSNMSPEDSSIYLCSVRGLAGQETQYFGPGTRLLVL.

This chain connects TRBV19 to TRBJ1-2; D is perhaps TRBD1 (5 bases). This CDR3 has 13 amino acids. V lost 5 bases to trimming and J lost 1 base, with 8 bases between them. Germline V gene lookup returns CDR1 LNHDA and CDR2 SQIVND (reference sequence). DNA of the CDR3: TGTGCCAGTAGTCAAGGACATAACTATGGCTACACCTTC. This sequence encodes CASSQGHNYGYTF.

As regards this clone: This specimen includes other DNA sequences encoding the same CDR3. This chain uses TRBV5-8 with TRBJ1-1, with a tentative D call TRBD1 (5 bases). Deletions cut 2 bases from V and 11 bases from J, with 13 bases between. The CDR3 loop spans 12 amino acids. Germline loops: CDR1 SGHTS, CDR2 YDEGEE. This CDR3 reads CASSLPGLEAFF. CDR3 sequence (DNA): TGTGCCAGCAGCTTACCAGGGCTTGAGGCTTTCTTT. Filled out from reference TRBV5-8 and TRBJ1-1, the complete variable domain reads EAGVTQSPTHLIKTRGQQATLRCSPISGHTSVYWYQQALGLGLQFLLWYDEGEERNRGNFPPRFSGRQFPNYSSELNVNALELEDSALYLCASSLPGLEAFFGQGTRLTVV.

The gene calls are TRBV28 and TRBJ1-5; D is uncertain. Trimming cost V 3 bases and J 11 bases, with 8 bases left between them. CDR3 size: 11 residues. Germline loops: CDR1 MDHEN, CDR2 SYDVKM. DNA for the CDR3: TGTGCCAGCAGTTTGTCCGGTTCCCAGCATTTT. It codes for CASSLSGSQHF.

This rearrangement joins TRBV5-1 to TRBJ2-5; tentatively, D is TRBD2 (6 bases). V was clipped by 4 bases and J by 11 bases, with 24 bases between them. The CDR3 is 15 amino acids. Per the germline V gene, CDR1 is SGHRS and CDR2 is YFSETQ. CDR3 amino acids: CASSGDLRDPREQYF. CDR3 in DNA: TGCGCCAGCAGCGGTGACCTCCGGGACCCACGGGAGCAGTACTTC.

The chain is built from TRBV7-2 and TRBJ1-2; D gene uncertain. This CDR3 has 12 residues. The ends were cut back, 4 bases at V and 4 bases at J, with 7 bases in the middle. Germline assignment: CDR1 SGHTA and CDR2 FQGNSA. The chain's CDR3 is CASSSVGYGYTF. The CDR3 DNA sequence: TGTGCCAGCAGCTCAGTTGGCTATGGCTACACCTTC. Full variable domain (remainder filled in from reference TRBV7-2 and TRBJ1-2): GAGVSQSPSNKVTEKGKDVELRCDPISGHTALYWYRQSLGQGLEFLIYFQGNSAPDKSGLPSDRFSAERTGGSVSTLTIQRTQQEDSAVYLCASSSVGYGYTFGSGTRLTVV.

CDR3 coding DNA: TGTGCCAGCAGTCCCAAAGATCGGGGCTACGAGCAGTACTTC. Residues: CASSPKDRGYEQYF. The rearrangement joins TRBV28 to TRBJ2-7; possible D gene TRBD2, 5 bases. The V and J ends lost 5 bases and 3 bases respectively, with 14 bases between them. The germline gives CDR1 MDHEN, CDR2 SYDVKM. The CDR3 runs to 14 residues.

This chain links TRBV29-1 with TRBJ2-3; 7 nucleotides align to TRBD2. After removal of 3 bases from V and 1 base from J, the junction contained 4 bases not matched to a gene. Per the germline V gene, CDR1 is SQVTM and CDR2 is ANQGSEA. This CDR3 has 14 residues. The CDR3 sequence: CSVELAARTDTQYF. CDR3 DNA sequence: TGCAGCGTTGAGCTAGCGGCCCGCACAGATACGCAGTATTTT.

The CDR3 reads CASSEFGRGGYEQYF. The CDR3 DNA follows: TGTGCCAGCAGTGAATTCGGGAGGGGGGGGTACGAGCAGTACTTC. This rearrangement joins TRBV25-1 to TRBJ2-7, with 8 positions matching TRBD2. Germline-derived CDR1 and CDR2 are MGHDK and SYGVNS. With 1 base clipped from V and 4 bases from J, the junction kept 6 bases outside the gene matches. The CDR3 runs 15 residues.

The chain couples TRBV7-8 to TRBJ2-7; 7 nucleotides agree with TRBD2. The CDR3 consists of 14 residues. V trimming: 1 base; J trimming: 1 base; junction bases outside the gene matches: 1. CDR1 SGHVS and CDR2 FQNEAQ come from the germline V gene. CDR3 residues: CASSLGGGSYEQYF. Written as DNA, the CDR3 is TGTGCCAGCAGCTTAGGGGGGGGTTCCTACGAGCAGTACTTC.

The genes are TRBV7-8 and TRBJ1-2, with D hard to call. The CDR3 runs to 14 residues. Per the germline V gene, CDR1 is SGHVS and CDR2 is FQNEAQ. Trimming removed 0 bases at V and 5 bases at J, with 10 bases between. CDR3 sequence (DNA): TGTGCCAGCAGCTTAGCGATGAGGCATTATGGCTACACCTTC. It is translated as CASSLAMRHYGYTF.

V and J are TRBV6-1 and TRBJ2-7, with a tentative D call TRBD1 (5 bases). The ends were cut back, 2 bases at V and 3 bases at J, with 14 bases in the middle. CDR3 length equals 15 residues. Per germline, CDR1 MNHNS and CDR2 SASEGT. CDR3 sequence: CASSETPGKRYEQYF. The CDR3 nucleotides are TGTGCCAGCAGTGAAACGCCAGGGAAACGCTACGAGCAGTACTTC.

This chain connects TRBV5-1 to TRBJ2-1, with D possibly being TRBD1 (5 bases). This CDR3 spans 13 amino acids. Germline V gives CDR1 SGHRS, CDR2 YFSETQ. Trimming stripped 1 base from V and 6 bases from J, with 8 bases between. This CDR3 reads CASSLTGPNEQFF. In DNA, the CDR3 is TGCGCCAGCAGCTTGACAGGTCCCAATGAGCAGTTCTTC.

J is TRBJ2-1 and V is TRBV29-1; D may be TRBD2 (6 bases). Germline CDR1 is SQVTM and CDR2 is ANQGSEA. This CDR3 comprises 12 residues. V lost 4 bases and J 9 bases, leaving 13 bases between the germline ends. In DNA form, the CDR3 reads TGCAGCGTTGTAGCTGGGGAGGTTGAGCAGTTCTTC. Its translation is CSVVAGEVEQFF.

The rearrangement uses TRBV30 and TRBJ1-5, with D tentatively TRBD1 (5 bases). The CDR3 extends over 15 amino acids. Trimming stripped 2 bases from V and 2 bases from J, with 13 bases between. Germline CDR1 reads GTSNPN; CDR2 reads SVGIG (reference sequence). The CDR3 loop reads CAWSPQGKGNQPQHF. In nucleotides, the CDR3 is TGTGCCTGGAGTCCTCAGGGTAAGGGCAATCAGCCCCAGCATTTT.

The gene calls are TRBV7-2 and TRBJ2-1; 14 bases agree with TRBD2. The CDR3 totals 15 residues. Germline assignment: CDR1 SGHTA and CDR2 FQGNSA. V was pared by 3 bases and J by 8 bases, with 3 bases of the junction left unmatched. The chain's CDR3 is CASSLTSGRDYEQFF. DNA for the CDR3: TGTGCCAGCAGCTTGACTAGCGGGAGGGATTATGAGCAGTTCTTC.

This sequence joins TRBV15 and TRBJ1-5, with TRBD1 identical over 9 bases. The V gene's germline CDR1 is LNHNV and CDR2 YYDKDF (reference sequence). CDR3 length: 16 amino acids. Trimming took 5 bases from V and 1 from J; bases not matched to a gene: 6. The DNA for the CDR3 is TGTGCCACCAGCCCCCGGACAGGGGACAGCAATCAGCCCCAGCATTTT. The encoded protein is CATSPRTGDSNQPQHF.